This T cell receptor beta chain was obtained from a study of T cell responses to AZD1222 COVID-19 vaccine. Study findings and constraints: Baseline serology detected seropositivity in only a handful of AZD1222 recipients.

The CDR3 runs to 14 residues. CDR1 and CDR2 (germline): SNHLY, FYNNEI. With 7 bases clipped from V and 7 bases from J, the junction kept 5 bases outside the gene matches. The assay was immunoSEQ multiplex PCR, and TCRdb's table has in-frame clones only and misses some. The sample holds around 180,000 clones, approximately 94% seen once. Note on this clone: Its target is unknown.

The sequence came from an adult in good health. This sample comprised peripheral blood, obtained on day 0 of AZD1222 vaccination. This chain connects TRBV2 to TRBJ2-1; TRBD2 aligns across 12 bases. For the CDR3, the DNA is TGTGCCAGCATCGGACTAGCGGGACCGAATGAGCAGTTCTTC. This encodes CASIGLAGPNEQFF.